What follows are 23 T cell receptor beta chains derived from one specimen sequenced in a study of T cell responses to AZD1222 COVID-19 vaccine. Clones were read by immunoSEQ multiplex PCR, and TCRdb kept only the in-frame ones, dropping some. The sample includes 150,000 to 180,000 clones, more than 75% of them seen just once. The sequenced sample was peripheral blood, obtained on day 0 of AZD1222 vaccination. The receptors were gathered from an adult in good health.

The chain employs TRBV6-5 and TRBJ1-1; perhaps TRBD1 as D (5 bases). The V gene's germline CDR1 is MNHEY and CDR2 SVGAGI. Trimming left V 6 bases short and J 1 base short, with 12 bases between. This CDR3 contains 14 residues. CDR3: CASSMGRSNTEAFF. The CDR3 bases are TGTGCCAGCAGCATGGGACGGTCGAACACTGAAGCTTTCTTT.

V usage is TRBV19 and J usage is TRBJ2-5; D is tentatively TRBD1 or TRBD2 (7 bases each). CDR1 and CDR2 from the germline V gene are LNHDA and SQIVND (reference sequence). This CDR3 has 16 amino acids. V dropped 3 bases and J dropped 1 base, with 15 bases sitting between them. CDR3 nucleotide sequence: TGTGCCAGTAGTATTTGGTCCAGGGGGGGCCAAGAGACCCAGTACTTC. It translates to CASSIWSRGGQETQYF. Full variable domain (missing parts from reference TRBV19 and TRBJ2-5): DGGITQSPKYLFRKEGQNVTLSCEQNLNHDAMYWYRQDPGQGLRLIYYSQIVNDFQKGDIAEGYSVSREKKESFPLTVTSAQKNPTAFYLCASSIWSRGGQETQYFGPGTRLLVL.

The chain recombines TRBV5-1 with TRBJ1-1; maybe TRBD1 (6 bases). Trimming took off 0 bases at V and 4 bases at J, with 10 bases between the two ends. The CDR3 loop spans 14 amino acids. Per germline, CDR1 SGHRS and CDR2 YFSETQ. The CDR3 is CASSLAQGGTEAFF. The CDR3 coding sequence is TGCGCCAGCAGCTTGGCCCAAGGGGGCACTGAAGCTTTCTTT.

The CDR3 region is CASSPGRRYTYEQYF. DNA for the CDR3: TGTGCCAGCAGCCCGGGACGACGATACACCTACGAGCAGTACTTC. This chain uses TRBV3-1 (or the pseudogene TRBV3-2) with TRBJ2-7; D might be TRBD1 or TRBD2, each matching 5 bases. V shed 4 bases and J shed 2 bases, with 15 bases lying between them. The CDR3 runs 15 residues. CDR1 and CDR2 from the germline V gene are LGHDT and YNNKEL (reference sequence).

CDR3: CASSRGEFSTGNTIYF. DNA for the CDR3: TGTGCCAGCAGCCGGGGGGAATTTTCAACTGGAAACACCATATATTTT. This chain joins TRBV5-4 and TRBJ1-3, with a tentative D call TRBD1 (5 bases). This CDR3 spans 16 amino acids. The V end lost 4 bases, the J end lost 2 bases, and 16 bases lay between the germline ends. The germline gives CDR1 SGHNT, CDR2 YYREEE (reference sequence). Drawing the rest from reference TRBV5-4 and TRBJ1-3, the complete variable domain is ETGVTQSPTHLIKTRGQQVTLRCSSQSGHNTVSWYQQALGQGPQFIFQYYREEENGRGNFPPRFSGLQFPNYSSELNVNALELDDSALYLCASSRGEFSTGNTIYFGEGSWLTVV.

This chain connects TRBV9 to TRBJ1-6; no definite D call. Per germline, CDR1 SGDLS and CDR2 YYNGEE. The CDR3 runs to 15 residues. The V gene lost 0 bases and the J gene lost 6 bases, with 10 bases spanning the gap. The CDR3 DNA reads TGTGCCAGCAGCGTAGGCCCCGCCACTAATTCACCCCTCCACTTT. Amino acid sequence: CASSVGPATNSPLHF.

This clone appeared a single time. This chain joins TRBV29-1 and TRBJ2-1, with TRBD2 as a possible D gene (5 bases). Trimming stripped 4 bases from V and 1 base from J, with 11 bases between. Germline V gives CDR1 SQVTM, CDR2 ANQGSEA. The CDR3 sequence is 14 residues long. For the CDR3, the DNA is TGCAGCGTTGCTCCAGCGGATTCCTACAATGAGCAGTTCTTC. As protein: CSVAPADSYNEQFF.

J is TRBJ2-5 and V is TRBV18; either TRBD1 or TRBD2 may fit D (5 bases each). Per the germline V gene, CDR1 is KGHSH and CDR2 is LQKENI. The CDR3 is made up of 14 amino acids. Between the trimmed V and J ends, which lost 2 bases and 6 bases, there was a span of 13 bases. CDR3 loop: CASSPSGTGKTQYF. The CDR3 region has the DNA TGTGCCAGCTCACCATCAGGGACCGGGAAGACCCAGTACTTC.

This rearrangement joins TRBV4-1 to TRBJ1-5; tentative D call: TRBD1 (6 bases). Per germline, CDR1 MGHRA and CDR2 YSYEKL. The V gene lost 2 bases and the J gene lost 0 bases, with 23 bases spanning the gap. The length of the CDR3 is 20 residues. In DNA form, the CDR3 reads TGCGCCAGCAGCCAAACCCCGGATGGCGGGGGCTGGGATAGCAATCAGCCCCAGCATTTT. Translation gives CASSQTPDGGGWDSNQPQHF.

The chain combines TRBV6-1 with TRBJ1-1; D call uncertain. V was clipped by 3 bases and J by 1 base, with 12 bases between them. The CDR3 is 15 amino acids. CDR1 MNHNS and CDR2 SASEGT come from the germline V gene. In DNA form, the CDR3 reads TGTGCCAGCAGTGAGCAAGGGTGGGCGAACACTGAAGCTTTCTTT. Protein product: CASSEQGWANTEAFF.

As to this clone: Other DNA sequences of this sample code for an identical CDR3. CDR3 protein: CASSVGTGQETQYF. CDR3 sequence (DNA): TGTGCCAGCAGCGTAGGGACAGGGCAAGAGACCCAGTACTTC. The chain uses TRBV9 and TRBJ2-5; 8 nucleotides agree with TRBD1. The CDR3 spans 14 residues. The V gene's germline CDR1 is SGDLS and CDR2 YYNGEE. With 0 bases clipped from V and 2 bases from J, the junction kept 0 bases outside the gene matches.

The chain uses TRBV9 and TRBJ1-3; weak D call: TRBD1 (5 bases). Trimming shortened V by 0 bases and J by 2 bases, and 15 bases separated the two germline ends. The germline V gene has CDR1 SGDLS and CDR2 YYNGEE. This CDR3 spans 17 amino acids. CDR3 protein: CASSVDRSARAGNTIYF. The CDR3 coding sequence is TGTGCCAGCAGCGTAGACCGCTCCGCCAGGGCTGGAAACACCATATATTTT.

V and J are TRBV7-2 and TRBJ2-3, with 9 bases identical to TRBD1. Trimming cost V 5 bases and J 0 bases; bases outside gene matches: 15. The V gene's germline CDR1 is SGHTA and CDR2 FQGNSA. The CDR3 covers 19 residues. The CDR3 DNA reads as TGTGCCAGCAGCCGTCCCGGGACAGGGCACCCTACTAGCACAGATACGCAGTATTTT. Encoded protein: CASSRPGTGHPTSTDTQYF.

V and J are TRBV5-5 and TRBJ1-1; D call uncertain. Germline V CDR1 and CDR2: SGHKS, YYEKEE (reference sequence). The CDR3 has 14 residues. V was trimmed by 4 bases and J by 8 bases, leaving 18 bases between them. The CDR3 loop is CASSPPGRWVEAFF. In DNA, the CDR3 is TGTGCCAGCAGCCCGCCCGGTAGATGGGTCGAAGCTTTCTTT.

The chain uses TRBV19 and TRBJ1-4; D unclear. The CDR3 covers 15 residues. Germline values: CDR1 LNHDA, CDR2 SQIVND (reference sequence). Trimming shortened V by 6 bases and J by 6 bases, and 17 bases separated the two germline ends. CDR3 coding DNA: TGTGCCAGTAGGAACGGGGAACGACTTTATGAAAAACTGTTTTTT. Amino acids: CASRNGERLYEKLFF.

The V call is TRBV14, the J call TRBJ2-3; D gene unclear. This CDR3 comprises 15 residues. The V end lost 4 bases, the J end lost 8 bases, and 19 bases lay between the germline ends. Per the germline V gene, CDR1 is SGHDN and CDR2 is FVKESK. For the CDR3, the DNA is TGTGCCAGCAGCCTTCATGAAAATCTTCTGGGTACGCAGTATTTT. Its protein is CASSLHENLLGTQYF.

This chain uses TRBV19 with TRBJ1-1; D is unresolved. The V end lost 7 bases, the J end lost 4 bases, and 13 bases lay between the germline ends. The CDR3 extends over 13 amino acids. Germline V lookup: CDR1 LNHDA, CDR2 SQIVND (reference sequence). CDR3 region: CASKWAWSTEAFF. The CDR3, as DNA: TGTGCCAGTAAATGGGCTTGGAGCACTGAAGCTTTCTTT.

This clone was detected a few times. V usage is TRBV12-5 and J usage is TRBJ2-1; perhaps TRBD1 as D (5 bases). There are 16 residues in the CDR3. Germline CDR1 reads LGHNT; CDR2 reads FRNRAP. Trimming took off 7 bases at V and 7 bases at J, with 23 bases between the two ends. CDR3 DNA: TGTGCTAGTGTCTTGGGGCGGCAGGGTATAGGGAATGAGCAGTTCTTC. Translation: CASVLGRQGIGNEQFF. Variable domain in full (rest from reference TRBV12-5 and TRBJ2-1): DARVTQTPRHKVTEMGQEVTMRCQPILGHNTVFWYRQTMMQGLELLAYFRNRAPLDDSGMPKDRFSAEMPDATLATLKIQPSEPRDSAVYFCASVLGRQGIGNEQFFGPGTRLTVL.

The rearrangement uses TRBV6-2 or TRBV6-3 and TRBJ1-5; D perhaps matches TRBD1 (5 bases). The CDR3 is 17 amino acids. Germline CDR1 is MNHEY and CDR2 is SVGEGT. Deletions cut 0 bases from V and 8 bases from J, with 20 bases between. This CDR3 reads CASSYSAQGRVWKPQHF. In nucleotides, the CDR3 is TGTGCCAGCAGTTACTCCGCGCAGGGAAGGGTCTGGAAGCCCCAGCATTTT.

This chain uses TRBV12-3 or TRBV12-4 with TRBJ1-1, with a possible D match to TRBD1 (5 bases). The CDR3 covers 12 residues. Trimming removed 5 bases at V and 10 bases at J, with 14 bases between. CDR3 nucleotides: TGTGCCAGCAGTACCGGACAATGGGGAGCTTTCTTT. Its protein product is CASSTGQWGAFF.

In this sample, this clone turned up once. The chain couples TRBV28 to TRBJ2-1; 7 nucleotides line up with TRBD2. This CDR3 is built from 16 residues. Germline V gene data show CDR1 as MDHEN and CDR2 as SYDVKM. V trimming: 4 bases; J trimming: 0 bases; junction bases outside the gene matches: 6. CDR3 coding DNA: TGTGCCAGCAGTTCCCTAGCGGCAAGCTCCTACAATGAGCAGTTCTTC. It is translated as CASSSLAASSYNEQFF.

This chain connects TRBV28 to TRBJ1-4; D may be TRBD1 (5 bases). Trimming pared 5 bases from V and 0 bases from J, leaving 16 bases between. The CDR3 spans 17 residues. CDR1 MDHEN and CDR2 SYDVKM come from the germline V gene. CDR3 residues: CASSQGRQSSTNEKLFF. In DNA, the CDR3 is TGTGCCAGCAGTCAAGGGAGACAGTCCTCAACTAATGAAAAACTGTTTTTT.

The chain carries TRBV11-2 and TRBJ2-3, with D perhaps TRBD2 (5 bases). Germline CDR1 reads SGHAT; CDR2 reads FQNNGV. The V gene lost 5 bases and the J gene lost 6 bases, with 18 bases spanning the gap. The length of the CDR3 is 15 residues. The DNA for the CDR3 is TGTGCCAGCAGCCCCCCAAGGGAGAATCTGGATACGCAGTATTTT. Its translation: CASSPPRENLDTQYF.